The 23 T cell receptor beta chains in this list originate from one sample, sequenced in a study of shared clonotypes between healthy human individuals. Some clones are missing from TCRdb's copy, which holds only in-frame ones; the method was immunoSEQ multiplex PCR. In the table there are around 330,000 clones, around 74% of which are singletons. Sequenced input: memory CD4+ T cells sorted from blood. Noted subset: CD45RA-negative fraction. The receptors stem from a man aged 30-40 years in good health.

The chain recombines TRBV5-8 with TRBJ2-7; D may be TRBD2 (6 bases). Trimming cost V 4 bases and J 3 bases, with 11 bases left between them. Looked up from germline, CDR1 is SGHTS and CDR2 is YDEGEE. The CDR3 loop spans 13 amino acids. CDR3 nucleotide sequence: TGTGCCAGCAGCGTAGTGGGGGGCTACGAGCAGTACTTC. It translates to CASSVVGGYEQYF.

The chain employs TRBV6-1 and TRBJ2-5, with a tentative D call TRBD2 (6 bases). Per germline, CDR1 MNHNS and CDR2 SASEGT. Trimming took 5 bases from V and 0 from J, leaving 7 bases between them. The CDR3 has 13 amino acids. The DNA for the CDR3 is TGTGCCAGCAGTCGGGACTACCAAGAGACCCAGTACTTC. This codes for CASSRDYQETQYF.

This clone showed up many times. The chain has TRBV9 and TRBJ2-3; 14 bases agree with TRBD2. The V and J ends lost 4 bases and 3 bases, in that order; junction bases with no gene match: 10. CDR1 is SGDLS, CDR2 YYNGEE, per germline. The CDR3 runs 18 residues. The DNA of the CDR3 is TGTGCCAGCAGCCCCCGACTAGCGGGAGGGCCTCATACAGATACGCAGTATTTT. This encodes CASSPRLAGGPHTDTQYF.

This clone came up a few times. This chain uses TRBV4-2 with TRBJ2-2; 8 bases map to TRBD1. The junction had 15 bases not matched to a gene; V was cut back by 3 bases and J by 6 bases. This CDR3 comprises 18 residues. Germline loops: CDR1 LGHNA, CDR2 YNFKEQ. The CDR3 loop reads CASSHTLQGARGAGELFF. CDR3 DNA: TGTGCCAGCAGCCACACACTCCAGGGGGCCAGAGGTGCCGGGGAGCTGTTTTTT.

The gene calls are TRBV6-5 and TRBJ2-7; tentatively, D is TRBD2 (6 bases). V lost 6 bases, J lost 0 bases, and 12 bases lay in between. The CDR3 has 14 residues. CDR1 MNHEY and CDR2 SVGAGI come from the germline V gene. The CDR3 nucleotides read TGTGCCAGCAGACTAGCTCCAAGCTCCTACGAGCAGTACTTC. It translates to CASRLAPSSYEQYF.

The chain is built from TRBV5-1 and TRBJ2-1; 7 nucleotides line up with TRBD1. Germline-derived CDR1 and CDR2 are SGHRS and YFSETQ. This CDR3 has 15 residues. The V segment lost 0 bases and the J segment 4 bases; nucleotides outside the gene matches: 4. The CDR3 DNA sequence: TGCGCCAGCAGCTTGGCCGGGACAGAATACAATGAGCAGTTCTTC. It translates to CASSLAGTEYNEQFF.

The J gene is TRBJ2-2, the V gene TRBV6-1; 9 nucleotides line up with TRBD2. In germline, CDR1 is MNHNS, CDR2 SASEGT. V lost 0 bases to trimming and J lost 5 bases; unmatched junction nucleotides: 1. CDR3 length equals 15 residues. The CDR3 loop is CASSEASGSTGELFF. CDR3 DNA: TGTGCCAGCAGTGAAGCTAGCGGGAGTACCGGGGAGCTGTTTTTT.

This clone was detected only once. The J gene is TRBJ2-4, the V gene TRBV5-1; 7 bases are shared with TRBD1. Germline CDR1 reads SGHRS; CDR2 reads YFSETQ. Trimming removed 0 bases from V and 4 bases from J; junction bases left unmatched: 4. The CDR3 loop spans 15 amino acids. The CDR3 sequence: CASSLATGSKNIQYF. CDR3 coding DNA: TGCGCCAGCAGCTTGGCGACAGGGTCAAAAAACATTCAGTACTTC. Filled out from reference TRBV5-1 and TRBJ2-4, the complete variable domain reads KAGVTQTPRYLIKTRGQQVTLSCSPISGHRSVSWYQQTPGQGLQFLFEYFSETQRNKGNFPGRFSGRQFSNSRSEMNVSTLELGDSALYLCASSLATGSKNIQYFGAGTRLSVL.

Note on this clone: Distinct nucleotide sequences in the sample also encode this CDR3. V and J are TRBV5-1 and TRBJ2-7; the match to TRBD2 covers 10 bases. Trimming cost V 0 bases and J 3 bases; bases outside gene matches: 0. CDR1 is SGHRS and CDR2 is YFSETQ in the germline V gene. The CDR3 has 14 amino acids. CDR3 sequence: CASSLGTSGYEQYF. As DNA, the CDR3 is TGCGCCAGCAGCTTGGGGACTAGCGGCTACGAGCAGTACTTC.

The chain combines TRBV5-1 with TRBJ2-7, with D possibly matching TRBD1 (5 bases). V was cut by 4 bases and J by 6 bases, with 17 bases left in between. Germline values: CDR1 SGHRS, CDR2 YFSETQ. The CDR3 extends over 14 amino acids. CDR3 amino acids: CASSPGARSAEQYF. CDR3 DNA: TGCGCCAGCAGCCCTGGGGCCCGCAGCGCCGAGCAGTACTTC.

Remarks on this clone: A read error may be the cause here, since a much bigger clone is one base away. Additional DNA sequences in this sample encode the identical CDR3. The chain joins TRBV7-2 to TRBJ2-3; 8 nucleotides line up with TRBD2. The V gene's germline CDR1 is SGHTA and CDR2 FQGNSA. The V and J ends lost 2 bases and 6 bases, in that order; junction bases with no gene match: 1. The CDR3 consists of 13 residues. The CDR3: CASSLREGDTQYF. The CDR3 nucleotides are TGTGCCAGCAGCTTACGGGAGGGGGATACGCAGTATTTT.

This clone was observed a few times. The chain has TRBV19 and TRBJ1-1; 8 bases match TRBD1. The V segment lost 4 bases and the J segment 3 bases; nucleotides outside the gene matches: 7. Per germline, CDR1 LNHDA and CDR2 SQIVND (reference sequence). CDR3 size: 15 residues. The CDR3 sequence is CASSTGGPWDTEAFF. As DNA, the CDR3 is TGTGCCAGTAGTACAGGGGGCCCGTGGGACACTGAAGCTTTCTTT.

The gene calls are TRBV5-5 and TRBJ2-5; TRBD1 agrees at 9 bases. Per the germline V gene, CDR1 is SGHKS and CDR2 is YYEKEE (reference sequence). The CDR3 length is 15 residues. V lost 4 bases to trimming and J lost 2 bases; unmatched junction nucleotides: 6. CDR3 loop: CASSLPTGGQETQYF. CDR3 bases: TGTGCCAGCAGCCTGCCGACAGGGGGTCAAGAGACCCAGTACTTC.

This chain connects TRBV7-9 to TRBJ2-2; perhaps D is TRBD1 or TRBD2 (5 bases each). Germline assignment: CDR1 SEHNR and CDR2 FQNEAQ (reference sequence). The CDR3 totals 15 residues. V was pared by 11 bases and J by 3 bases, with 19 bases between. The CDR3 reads CAWGSQGRYTGELFF. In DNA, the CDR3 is TGTGCCTGGGGGTCTCAGGGAAGGTACACCGGGGAGCTGTTTTTT. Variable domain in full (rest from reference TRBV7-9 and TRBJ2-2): DTGVSQNPRHKITKRGQNVTFRCDPISEHNRLYWYRQTLGQGPEFLTYFQNEAQLEKSRLLSDRFSAERPKGSFSTLEIQRTEQGDSAMYLCAWGSQGRYTGELFFGEGSRLTVL.

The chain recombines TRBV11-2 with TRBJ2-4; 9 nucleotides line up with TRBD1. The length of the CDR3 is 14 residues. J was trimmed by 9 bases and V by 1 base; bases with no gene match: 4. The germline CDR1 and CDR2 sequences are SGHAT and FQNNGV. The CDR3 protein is CASSLGQGEGIQYF. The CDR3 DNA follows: TGTGCCAGCAGCTTAGGACAGGGGGAAGGCATTCAGTACTTC.

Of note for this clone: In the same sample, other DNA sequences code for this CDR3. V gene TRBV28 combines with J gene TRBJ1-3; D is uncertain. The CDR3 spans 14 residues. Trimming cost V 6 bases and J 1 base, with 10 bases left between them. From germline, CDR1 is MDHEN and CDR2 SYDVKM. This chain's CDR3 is CASRLHGSGNTIYF. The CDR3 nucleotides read TGTGCCAGCAGGCTACACGGTTCTGGAAACACCATATATTTT.

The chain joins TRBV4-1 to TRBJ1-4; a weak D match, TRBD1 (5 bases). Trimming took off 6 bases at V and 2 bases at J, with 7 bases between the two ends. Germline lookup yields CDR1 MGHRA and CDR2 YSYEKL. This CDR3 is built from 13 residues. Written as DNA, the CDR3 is TGCGCCAGCAGGTGGGGCACTAATGAAAAACTGTTTTTT. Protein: CASRWGTNEKLFF.

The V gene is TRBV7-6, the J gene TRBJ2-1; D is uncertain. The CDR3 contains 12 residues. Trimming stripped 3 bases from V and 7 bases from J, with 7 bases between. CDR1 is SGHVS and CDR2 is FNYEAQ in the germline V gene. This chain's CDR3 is CASSFSGNEQFF. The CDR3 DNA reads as TGTGCCAGCAGCTTTTCTGGGAATGAGCAGTTCTTC.

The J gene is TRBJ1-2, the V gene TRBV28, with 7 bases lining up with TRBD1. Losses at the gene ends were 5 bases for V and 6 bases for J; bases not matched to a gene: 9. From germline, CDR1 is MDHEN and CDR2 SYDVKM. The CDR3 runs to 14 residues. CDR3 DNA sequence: TGTGCCAGCAGTGTCTTGACAGGGATTAATGGCTACACCTTC. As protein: CASSVLTGINGYTF.

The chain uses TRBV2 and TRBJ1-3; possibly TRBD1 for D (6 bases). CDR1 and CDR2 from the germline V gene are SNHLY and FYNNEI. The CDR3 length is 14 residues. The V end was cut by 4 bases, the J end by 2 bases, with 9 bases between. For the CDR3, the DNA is TGTGCCAGCAGTGCAGGGGTAACTGGAAACACCATATATTTT. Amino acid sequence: CASSAGVTGNTIYF.

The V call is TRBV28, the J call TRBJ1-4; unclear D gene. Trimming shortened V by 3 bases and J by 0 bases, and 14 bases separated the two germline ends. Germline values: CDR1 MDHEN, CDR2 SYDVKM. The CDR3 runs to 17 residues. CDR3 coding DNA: TGTGCCAGCAGTTTGGGTACGGCAGTTGCAACTAATGAAAAACTGTTTTTT. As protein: CASSLGTAVATNEKLFF.

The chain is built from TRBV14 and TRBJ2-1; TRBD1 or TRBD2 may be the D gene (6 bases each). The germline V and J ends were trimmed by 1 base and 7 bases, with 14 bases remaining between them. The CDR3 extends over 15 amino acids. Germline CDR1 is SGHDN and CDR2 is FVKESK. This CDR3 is CASSQVRGLDNEQFF. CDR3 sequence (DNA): TGTGCCAGCAGCCAAGTACGGGGGCTCGATAATGAGCAGTTCTTC.

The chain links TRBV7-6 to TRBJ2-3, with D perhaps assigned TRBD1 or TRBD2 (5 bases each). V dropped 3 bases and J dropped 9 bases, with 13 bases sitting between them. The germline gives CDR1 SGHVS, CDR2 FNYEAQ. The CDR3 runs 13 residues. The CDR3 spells CASSFNEGYTQYF. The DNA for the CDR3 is TGTGCCAGCAGCTTCAATGAGGGGTACACGCAGTATTTT.